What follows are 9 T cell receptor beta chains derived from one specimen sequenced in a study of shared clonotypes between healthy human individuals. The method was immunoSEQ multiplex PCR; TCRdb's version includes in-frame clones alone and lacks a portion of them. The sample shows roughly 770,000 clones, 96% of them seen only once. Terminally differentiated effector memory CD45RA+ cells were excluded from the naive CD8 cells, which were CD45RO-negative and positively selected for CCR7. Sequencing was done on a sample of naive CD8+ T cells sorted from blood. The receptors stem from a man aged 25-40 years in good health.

CDR3 sequence: CASSKREAAYEQYF. CDR3 DNA sequence: TGTGCCAGTAGTAAACGGGAGGCGGCCTACGAGCAGTACTTC. The chain uses TRBV19 and TRBJ2-7; 7 bases align to TRBD2. The CDR3 contains 14 residues. Per the germline V gene, CDR1 is LNHDA and CDR2 is SQIVND (reference sequence). V shed 4 bases, J shed 2 bases, and the junction held 5 bases outside the gene matches.

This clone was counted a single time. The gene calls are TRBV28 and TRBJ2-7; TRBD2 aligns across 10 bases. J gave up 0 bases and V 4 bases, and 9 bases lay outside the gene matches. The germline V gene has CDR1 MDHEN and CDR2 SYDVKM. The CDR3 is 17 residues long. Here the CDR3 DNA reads TGTGCCAGCAGTTCCGAACTAGCGGGGATACACTCCTACGAGCAGTACTTC. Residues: CASSSELAGIHSYEQYF.

Written as DNA, the CDR3 is TGTGCCAGCAGCGTAGGGCGGGGGAGGTATGAAAAACTGTTTTTT. Translating gives CASSVGRGRYEKLFF. The chain joins TRBV9 to TRBJ1-4; D perhaps matches TRBD1 (5 bases). CDR1 is SGDLS and CDR2 is YYNGEE in the germline V gene. Trimming left V 0 bases short and J 6 bases short, with 12 bases between. The CDR3 is 15 amino acids. The full variable domain, with the rest looked up from reference TRBV9 and TRBJ1-4, is DSGVTQTPKHLITATGQRVTLRCSPRSGDLSVYWYQQSLDQGLQFLIQYYNGEERAKGNILERFSAQQFPDLHSELNLSSLELGDSALYFCASSVGRGRYEKLFFGSGTQLSVL.

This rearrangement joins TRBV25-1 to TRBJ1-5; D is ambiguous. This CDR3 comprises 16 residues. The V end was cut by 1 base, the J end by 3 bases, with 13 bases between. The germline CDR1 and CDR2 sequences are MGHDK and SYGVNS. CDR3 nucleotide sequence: TGTGCCAGCAGTGAATTAGGTAGACACCTCAATCAGCCCCAGCATTTT. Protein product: CASSELGRHLNQPQHF. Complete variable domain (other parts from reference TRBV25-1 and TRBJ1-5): EADIYQTPRYLVIGTGKKITLECSQTMGHDKMYWYQQDPGMELHLIHYSYGVNSTEKGDLSSESTVSRIRTEHFPLTLESARPSHTSQYLCASSELGRHLNQPQHFGDGTRLSIL.

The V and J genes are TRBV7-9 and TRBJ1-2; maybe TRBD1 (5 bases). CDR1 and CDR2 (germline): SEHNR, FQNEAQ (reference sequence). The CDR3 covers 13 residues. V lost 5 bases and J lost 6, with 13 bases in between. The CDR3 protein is CASSQRTSDGYTF. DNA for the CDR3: TGTGCCAGCAGCCAACGGACAAGTGATGGCTACACCTTC.

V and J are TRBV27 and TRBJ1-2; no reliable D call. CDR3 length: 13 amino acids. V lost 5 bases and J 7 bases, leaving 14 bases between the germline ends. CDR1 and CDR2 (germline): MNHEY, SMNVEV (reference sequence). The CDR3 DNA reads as TGTGCCAGCAGTACTAGCGGAGGGAGTGGCTACACCTTC. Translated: CASSTSGGSGYTF.

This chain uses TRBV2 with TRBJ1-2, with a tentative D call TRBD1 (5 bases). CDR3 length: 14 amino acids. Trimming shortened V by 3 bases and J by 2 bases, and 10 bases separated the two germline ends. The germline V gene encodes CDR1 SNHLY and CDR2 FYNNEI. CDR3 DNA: TGTGCCAGCAGTGAGGGGACGGGGAACTATGGCTACACCTTC. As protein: CASSEGTGNYGYTF.

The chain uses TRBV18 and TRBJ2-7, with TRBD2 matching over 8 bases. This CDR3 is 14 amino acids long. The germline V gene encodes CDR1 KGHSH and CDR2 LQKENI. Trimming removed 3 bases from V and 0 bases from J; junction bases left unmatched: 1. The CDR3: CASSPGGASYEQYF. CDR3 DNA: TGTGCCAGCTCACCCGGGGGGGCCTCCTACGAGCAGTACTTC.

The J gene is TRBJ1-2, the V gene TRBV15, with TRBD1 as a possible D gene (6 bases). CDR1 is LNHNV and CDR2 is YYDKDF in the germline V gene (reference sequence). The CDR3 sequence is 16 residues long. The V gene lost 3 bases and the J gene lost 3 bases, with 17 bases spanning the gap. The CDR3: CATSRARGPQDYGYTF. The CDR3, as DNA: TGTGCCACCAGCAGGGCCCGGGGGCCCCAAGACTATGGCTACACCTTC.